The 25 T cell receptor beta chains presented below share a single source sample, sequenced in a study of blood T cell repertoires in COVID-19. The repertoire was sequenced with immunoSEQ multiplex PCR; TCRdb's copy has only in-frame clones and lacks some. The sample lists 90,000 to 150,000 clones; around 80% were seen once. The sample taken for sequencing was peripheral blood. The receptors were sampled from a man in his fifties with acute or convalescent COVID-19.

The CDR3 bases are TGTGCCAGCAGCTACACAGGGGGCTCAGCATCACCCCTCCACTTT. Translation: CASSYTGGSASPLHF. The rearrangement joins TRBV7-8 to TRBJ1-6, with 9 nucleotides matching TRBD1. CDR1 SGHVS and CDR2 FQNEAQ come from the germline V gene. V lost 4 bases to trimming and J lost 10 bases; unmatched junction nucleotides: 8. This CDR3 comprises 15 residues. The full variable domain, its missing parts supplied by reference TRBV7-8 and TRBJ1-6, is GAGVSQSPRYKVAKRGQDVALRCDPISGHVSLFWYQQALGQGPEFLTYFQNEAQLDKSGLPSDRFFAERPEGSVSTLKIQRTQQEDSAVYLCASSYTGGSASPLHFGNGTRLTVT.

This clone has only a few counts. The rearrangement joins TRBV11-2 to TRBJ2-7; TRBD2 agrees at 13 bases. V lost 7 bases and J lost 1; bases outside the gene matches: 1. The CDR3 is 14 amino acids. Germline lookup yields CDR1 SGHAT and CDR2 FQNNGV. The CDR3 sequence: CASKLAGGSYEQYF. Here the CDR3 DNA reads TGTGCCAGCAAACTAGCGGGAGGGTCCTACGAGCAGTACTTC.

The chain has TRBV27 and TRBJ2-7; 7 nucleotides match TRBD1. V lost 3 bases, J lost 3 bases, and 8 bases stayed unmatched. Germline CDR1 and CDR2: MNHEY and SMNVEV (reference sequence). The CDR3 length is 15 residues. CDR3 DNA sequence: TGTGCCAGCAGTTTCAATCCGCCAGGGGGCTACGAGCAGTACTTC. The encoded protein is CASSFNPPGGYEQYF.

This clone was seen just once. The rearrangement links TRBV5-1 to TRBJ2-1; a possible D gene is TRBD2 (5 bases). Germline CDR1 reads SGHRS; CDR2 reads YFSETQ. This CDR3 region has 16 residues. Trimming removed 0 bases from V and 5 bases from J, with 15 bases in between. CDR3 loop: CASSLVRAGGHNEQFF. Written as DNA, the CDR3 is TGCGCCAGCAGCTTGGTACGGGCAGGAGGACACAATGAGCAGTTCTTC.

This clone has only one observation. V is TRBV27 and J is TRBJ2-7; TRBD2 matches 10 bases. The germline gives CDR1 MNHEY, CDR2 SMNVEV (reference sequence). This CDR3 region has 15 residues. Germline trimming cut 4 bases from V and 3 bases from J; bases unmatched to any gene: 6. The CDR3 protein is CASSYGLADIYEQYF. CDR3 DNA sequence: TGTGCCAGCAGTTATGGACTAGCGGATATCTACGAGCAGTACTTC.

The chain couples TRBV20-1 to TRBJ1-2; 7 nucleotides line up with TRBD1. There are 11 residues in the CDR3. The V and J ends lost 3 bases and 11 bases, in that order; junction bases with no gene match: 6. The V gene's germline CDR1 is DFQATT and CDR2 SNEGSKA (reference sequence). Here the CDR3 reads CSASHRDSYTF. CDR3 nucleotides: TGCAGTGCTAGCCACCGGGACAGTTACACCTTC.

This clone appeared once. Other DNA sequences in this specimen translate into the identical CDR3. The chain carries TRBV3-1 (or the pseudogene TRBV3-2) and TRBJ2-7, with TRBD1 matching over 10 bases. Germline V CDR1 and CDR2: LGHDT, YNNKEL (reference sequence). CDR3 length equals 14 residues. V was clipped by 4 bases and J by 1 base; unmatched bases: 1. The CDR3 bases are TGTGCCAGCAGCCCGGGACAGGGGTCCTACGAGCAGTACTTC. This translates into CASSPGQGSYEQYF.

This clone was counted only a few times. The genes are TRBV15 and TRBJ1-5; a weak D match, TRBD1 (5 bases). From germline, CDR1 is LNHNV and CDR2 YYDKDF (reference sequence). V lost 0 bases and J lost 2, with 8 bases in between. The length of the CDR3 is 15 residues. CDR3 in DNA: TGTGCCACCAGCAGAGATTTGGGGCGCAATCAGCCCCAGCATTTT. It yields the protein CATSRDLGRNQPQHF.

This chain links TRBV2 with TRBJ1-5, with D possibly TRBD1 on 6 matching bases. Trimming removed 8 bases at V and 7 bases at J, with 21 bases between. Germline V gives CDR1 SNHLY, CDR2 FYNNEI. The CDR3 covers 15 residues. The CDR3 loop is CASQVRRGGAQPQHF. Written as DNA, the CDR3 is TGTGCCAGCCAAGTTAGGCGGGGGGGGGCCCAGCCCCAGCATTTT.

The chain uses TRBV30 and TRBJ1-1; D may be TRBD1 (5 bases). Germline CDR1 is GTSNPN and CDR2 is SVGIG (reference sequence). V lost 7 bases and J 4 bases, leaving 19 bases between the germline ends. This CDR3 has 14 amino acids. The CDR3 sequence is CAFRNGAGSTEAFF. The CDR3 DNA is TGTGCCTTTCGGAATGGGGCGGGGAGCACTGAAGCTTTCTTT.

V usage is TRBV2 and J usage is TRBJ2-7, with 9 bases matching TRBD1. Germline V lookup: CDR1 SNHLY, CDR2 FYNNEI. J was trimmed by 5 bases and V by 5 bases; bases with no gene match: 4. This CDR3 contains 13 residues. CDR3 coding DNA: TGTGCCAGCAGTTCCGACAGGGGGGACGAGCAGTACTTC. Protein product: CASSSDRGDEQYF.

In its sample, this clone was seen once. The chain employs TRBV7-6 and TRBJ1-6, with D possibly TRBD1 on 5 matching bases. CDR3 length: 18 amino acids. With 2 bases removed from V and 9 bases from J, the gap between germline ends came to 23 bases. Germline V gene lookup returns CDR1 SGHVS and CDR2 FNYEAQ. CDR3 bases: TGTGCCAGCAGCTTAACCACTTCAGGGTTAGGGTCCTTTTCACCCCTCCACTTT. This codes for CASSLTTSGLGSFSPLHF.

CDR3 DNA sequence: TGTGCTAGTGGTTTGGGTAGACAGGGCTTCTCCTACAATGAGCAGTTCTTC. Protein: CASGLGRQGFSYNEQFF. J is TRBJ2-1 and V is TRBV12-5; 7 nucleotides agree with TRBD1. There are 17 residues in the CDR3. Germline trimming cut 1 base from V and 0 bases from J; bases unmatched to any gene: 6. Germline assignment: CDR1 LGHNT and CDR2 FRNRAP.

The chain recombines TRBV18 with TRBJ2-7; unclear D gene. The germline CDR1 and CDR2 sequences are KGHSH and LQKENI. Trimming removed 0 bases from V and 2 bases from J, with 11 bases in between. This CDR3 spans 15 amino acids. CDR3 bases: TGTGCCAGCTCACCACCGTCTGTAACTCCCTACGAGCAGTACTTC. Translated: CASSPPSVTPYEQYF.

The chain employs TRBV5-1 and TRBJ2-7; 11 bases map to TRBD2. V lost 0 bases, J lost 2 bases, and 4 bases stayed unmatched. The CDR3 runs 16 residues. Per the germline V gene, CDR1 is SGHRS and CDR2 is YFSETQ. The CDR3 region is CASSLARLAGPYEQYF. DNA of the CDR3: TGCGCCAGCAGCTTGGCCAGACTAGCGGGACCCTACGAGCAGTACTTC.

The chain carries TRBV6-6 and TRBJ1-1; no clear D. V dropped 1 base and J dropped 1 base, with 7 bases sitting between them. The CDR3 extends over 14 amino acids. CDR1 and CDR2 from the germline V gene are MNHNY and SVGAGI (reference sequence). Here the CDR3 reads CASSYYAGNTEAFF. In nucleotides, the CDR3 is TGTGCCAGCAGTTACTACGCCGGGAACACTGAAGCTTTCTTT.

This clone was found a few times. This chain connects TRBV3-1 (or the pseudogene TRBV3-2) to TRBJ2-1; 11 bases fit TRBD2. The CDR3 consists of 13 residues. V trimming: 4 bases; J trimming: 9 bases; junction bases outside the gene matches: 2. Per germline, CDR1 LGHDT and CDR2 YNNKEL (reference sequence). CDR3 sequence: CASSRLAGSEQFF. CDR3 sequence (DNA): TGTGCCAGCAGCCGACTAGCGGGAAGTGAGCAGTTCTTC.

The J gene is TRBJ2-5, the V gene TRBV4-2; TRBD2 matches 10 bases. The CDR3 length is 17 residues. Trimming took 1 base from V and 1 from J; bases not matched to a gene: 6. From germline, CDR1 is LGHNA and CDR2 YNFKEQ. The CDR3: CASSQGSSGGLQETQYF. The DNA of the CDR3 is TGTGCCAGCAGCCAAGGCAGTAGCGGGGGGCTCCAAGAGACCCAGTACTTC.

J is TRBJ1-5 and V is TRBV19; D might be TRBD1 (5 bases). The CDR3 is 15 amino acids. Trimming removed 7 bases at V and 0 bases at J, with 13 bases between. Germline values: CDR1 LNHDA, CDR2 SQIVND (reference sequence). In DNA, the CDR3 is TGTGCCAGTACCCCCACAGGAGATAGCAATCAGCCCCAGCATTTT. Translation gives CASTPTGDSNQPQHF.

The chain uses TRBV18 and TRBJ2-7, with 8 bases that match TRBD1. Losses at the gene ends were 2 bases for V and 3 bases for J; bases not matched to a gene: 12. The CDR3 has 17 amino acids. Germline V CDR1 and CDR2: KGHSH, LQKENI. The CDR3: CASSPGQGVDRHYEQYF. The CDR3 nucleotides are TGTGCCAGCTCACCAGGACAGGGCGTGGATCGTCACTACGAGCAGTACTTC.

CDR3 in DNA: TGTGCCAGCAGCTTAGAATCTACTGGCTATGGCTACACCTTC. It specifies CASSLESTGYGYTF. This chain uses TRBV7-6 with TRBJ1-2; D not resolved. V dropped 1 base and J dropped 4 bases, with 10 bases sitting between them. The CDR3 length is 14 residues. Germline CDR1 is SGHVS and CDR2 is FNYEAQ. Variable domain in full (rest from reference TRBV7-6 and TRBJ1-2): GAGVSQSPRYKVTKRGQDVALRCDPISGHVSLYWYRQALGQGPEFLTYFNYEAQQDKSGLPNDRFSAERPEGSISTLTIQRTEQRDSAMYRCASSLESTGYGYTFGSGTRLTVV.

CDR3 bases: TGTGCCATCAGTGAGTCGCTAGAGGCAGATACGCAGTATTTT. Its protein product is CAISESLEADTQYF. The rearrangement joins TRBV10-3 to TRBJ2-3, with D unclear. The CDR3 is 14 residues long. The V end was cut by 0 bases, the J end by 4 bases, with 8 bases between. Germline V gene sequence: CDR1 ENHRY, CDR2 SYGVKD.

As DNA, the CDR3 is TGTGCCAGCAGTTCACTTAGCGGGAGCAAGGGCTACGAGCAGTACTTC. It translates to CASSSLSGSKGYEQYF. The chain joins TRBV6-5 to TRBJ2-7, with 9 bases aligning to TRBD2. Trimming took 4 bases from V and 3 from J; bases not matched to a gene: 10. The CDR3 has 16 amino acids. Germline V gene data show CDR1 as MNHEY and CDR2 as SVGAGI.

V is TRBV28 and J is TRBJ2-7, with a tentative D call TRBD2 (6 bases). There are 15 residues in the CDR3. Germline CDR1 reads MDHEN; CDR2 reads SYDVKM. The V and J ends lost 2 bases and 6 bases respectively, with 17 bases between them. The CDR3 coding sequence is TGTGCCAGCAGTTTAGCCTTTGCGGGAAGGAGCGAGCAGTACTTC. Protein: CASSLAFAGRSEQYF.

The V gene is TRBV7-9, the J gene TRBJ1-1; 8 bases line up with TRBD1. The CDR3 is 15 amino acids. V gave up 7 bases and J gave up 0 bases; unmatched junction bases: 7. From germline, CDR1 is SEHNR and CDR2 FQNEAQ (reference sequence). Written as DNA, the CDR3 is TGTGCCAGCACTAAGACAGGGGCCCTGAACACTGAAGCTTTCTTT. This codes for CASTKTGALNTEAFF.